This TCR beta chain derives from a study of blood T cells in healthy people across ages. Primed by a sample-barcoded 5' primer and a J-beta primer mix, a second PCR proceeded for roughly 7 to 12 cycles. TCRdb recomputed calls from the 5' RACE reads with MiXCR, one row per CDR3 protein. The sample yields roughly 1.5 million distinct CDR3 sequences, under 55% seen once. This CDR3 region has 15 residues. The V gene lost 3 bases and the J gene lost 4 bases, with 16 bases spanning the gap. Germline V gene data show CDR1 as SGHDT and CDR2 as YYEEEE. The receptor was isolated from a woman aged 18 to 35 in good health. Sample: blood. The chain couples TRBV5-6 to TRBJ1-1, with D unresolved. The CDR3 nucleotides are TGTGCCAGCAGCTCAACCCCCGGAGGGAGCACTGAAGCTTTCTTT. Protein sequence: CASSSTPGGSTEAFF.